One and the same sample provided the 9 T cell receptor beta chains below, sequenced in a study of long-term antiretroviral therapy in people with HIV. A v3.0 immunoSEQ assay was performed at survey level. Data came from immunoSEQ multiplex PCR; TCRdb stores just in-frame clones and leaves some out. The sample consists of more than 15,000 clones, around 81% of them appearing once. The sample was unsorted PBMCs, taken 2.9 years after starting antiretroviral therapy. The receptors stem from a woman aged 25 to 39 with HIV.

The table lists this clone with a few counts. This sequence joins TRBV7-8 and TRBJ1-5; possibly TRBD1 for D (6 bases). This CDR3 spans 15 amino acids. Germline-derived CDR1 and CDR2 are SGHVS and FQNEAQ. V shed 5 bases and J shed 1 base, with 12 bases lying between them. DNA of the CDR3: TGTGCCAGCAGCGACGACAGGACCAGCAATCAGCCCCAGCATTTT. Translated, it gives CASSDDRTSNQPQHF.

The rearrangement joins TRBV7-3 to TRBJ2-1; 11 nucleotides match TRBD2. The J segment lost 7 bases and the V segment lost 0 bases, leaving 2 bases of the junction unmatched. The CDR3 is 15 residues long. The V gene's germline CDR1 is SGHTA and CDR2 FQGTGA. The CDR3 DNA reads as TGTGCCAGCAGCTTAACTAGCGGGGGGGAGAATGAGCAGTTCTTC. This gives the protein CASSLTSGGENEQFF.

The chain couples TRBV29-1 to TRBJ1-1; D unclear. The germline V gene encodes CDR1 SQVTM and CDR2 ANQGSEA. CDR3 size: 12 residues. Trimming cost V 4 bases and J 4 bases, with 10 bases left between them. DNA for the CDR3: TGCAGCGTTGTGGAGGGAAGCACTGAAGCTTTCTTT. This gives the protein CSVVEGSTEAFF.

The chain links TRBV2 to TRBJ2-3; D is possibly TRBD1 (6 bases). Germline CDR1 reads SNHLY; CDR2 reads FYNNEI. The CDR3 spans 17 residues. V was trimmed by 3 bases and J by 0 bases, leaving 16 bases between them. In nucleotides, the CDR3 is TGTGCCAGCAGTGATTTAGGCAGGGGCCTTAGCACAGATACGCAGTATTTT. As protein: CASSDLGRGLSTDTQYF. Supplemented by reference TRBV2 and TRBJ2-3, the full variable domain reads EPEVTQTPSHQVTQMGQEVILRCVPISNHLYFYWYRQILGQKVEFLVSFYNNEISEKSEIFDDQFSVERPDGSNFTLKIRSTKLEDSAMYFCASSDLGRGLSTDTQYFGPGTRLTVL.

This chain links TRBV2 with TRBJ2-7; tentative D call: TRBD1 (5 bases). Germline V gene data show CDR1 as SNHLY and CDR2 as FYNNEI. The CDR3 has 12 residues. The ends were cut back, 7 bases at V and 3 bases at J, with 10 bases in the middle. CDR3 sequence: CASTQGGYEQYF. CDR3 bases: TGTGCCAGCACGCAGGGCGGCTACGAGCAGTACTTC.

The chain carries TRBV5-5 and TRBJ2-7, with no clear D. Per the germline V gene, CDR1 is SGHKS and CDR2 is YYEKEE (reference sequence). Trimming stripped 0 bases from V and 2 bases from J, with 12 bases between. The CDR3 length is 15 residues. This CDR3 is CASSLDPANTYEQYF. CDR3 DNA: TGTGCCAGCAGCTTGGATCCGGCAAATACCTACGAGCAGTACTTC.

V is TRBV7-2 and J is TRBJ1-1; D uncertain. Looked up from germline, CDR1 is SGHTA and CDR2 is FQGNSA. This CDR3 comprises 17 residues. V lost 5 bases and J lost 11, with 30 bases in between. The CDR3 protein is CASSRSGMAPGWRVAFF. As DNA, the CDR3 is TGTGCCAGCAGCCGCAGTGGGATGGCACCCGGGTGGCGTGTTGCTTTCTTT.

This chain links TRBV11-2 with TRBJ1-1; 9 bases agree with TRBD1. V shed 3 bases and J 5 bases; nucleotides not matched to a gene: 10. There are 16 residues in the CDR3. Germline V gene sequence: CDR1 SGHAT, CDR2 FQNNGV. The CDR3 DNA follows: TGTGCCAGCAGCTTCAGGACAGGGGTAAGGTGGACTGAAGCTTTCTTT. Amino acid sequence: CASSFRTGVRWTEAFF.

This clone was recorded once. The chain carries TRBV19 and TRBJ1-1, with D possibly being TRBD1 (5 bases). V was clipped by 5 bases and J by 1 base, with 11 bases between them. This CDR3 is 14 amino acids long. CDR1 and CDR2 (germline): LNHDA, SQIVND (reference sequence). In nucleotides, the CDR3 is TGTGCCAGTAGTGTCGGCAGGGCGAACACTGAAGCTTTCTTT. This gives the protein CASSVGRANTEAFF.